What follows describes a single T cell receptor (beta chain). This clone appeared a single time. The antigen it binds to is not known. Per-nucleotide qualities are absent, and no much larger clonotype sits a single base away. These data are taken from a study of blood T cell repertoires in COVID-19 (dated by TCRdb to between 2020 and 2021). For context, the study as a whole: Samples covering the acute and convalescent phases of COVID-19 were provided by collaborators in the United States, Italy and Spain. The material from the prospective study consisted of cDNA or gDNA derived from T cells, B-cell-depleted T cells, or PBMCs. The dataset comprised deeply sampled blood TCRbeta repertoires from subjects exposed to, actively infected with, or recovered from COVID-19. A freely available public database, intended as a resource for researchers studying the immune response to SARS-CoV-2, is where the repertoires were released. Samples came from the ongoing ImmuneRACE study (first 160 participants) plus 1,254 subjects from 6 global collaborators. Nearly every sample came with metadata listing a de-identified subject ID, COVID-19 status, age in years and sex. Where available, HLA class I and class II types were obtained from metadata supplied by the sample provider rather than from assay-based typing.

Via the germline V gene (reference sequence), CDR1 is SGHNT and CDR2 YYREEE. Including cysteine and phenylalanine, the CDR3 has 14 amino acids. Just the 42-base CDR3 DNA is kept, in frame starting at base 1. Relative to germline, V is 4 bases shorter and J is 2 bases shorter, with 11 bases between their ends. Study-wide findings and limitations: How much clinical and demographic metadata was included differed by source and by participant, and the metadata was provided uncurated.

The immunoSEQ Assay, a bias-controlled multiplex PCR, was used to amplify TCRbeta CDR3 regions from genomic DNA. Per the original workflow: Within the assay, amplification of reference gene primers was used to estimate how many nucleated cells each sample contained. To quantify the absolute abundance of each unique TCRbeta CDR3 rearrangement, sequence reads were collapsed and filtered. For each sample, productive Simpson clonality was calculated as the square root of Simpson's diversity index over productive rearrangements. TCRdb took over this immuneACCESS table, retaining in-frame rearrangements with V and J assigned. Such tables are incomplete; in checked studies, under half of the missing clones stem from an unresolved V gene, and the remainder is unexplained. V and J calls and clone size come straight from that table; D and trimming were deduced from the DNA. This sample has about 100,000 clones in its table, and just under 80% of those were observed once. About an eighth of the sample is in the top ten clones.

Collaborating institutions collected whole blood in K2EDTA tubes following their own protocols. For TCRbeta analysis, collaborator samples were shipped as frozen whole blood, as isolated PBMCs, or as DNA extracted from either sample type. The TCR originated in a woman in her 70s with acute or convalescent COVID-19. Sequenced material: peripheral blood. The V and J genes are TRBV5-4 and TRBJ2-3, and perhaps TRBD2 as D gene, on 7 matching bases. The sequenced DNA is TGTGCCAGCAGCGGGGGGGCCGCCACAGATACGCAGTATTTT. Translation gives CASSGGAATDTQYF.